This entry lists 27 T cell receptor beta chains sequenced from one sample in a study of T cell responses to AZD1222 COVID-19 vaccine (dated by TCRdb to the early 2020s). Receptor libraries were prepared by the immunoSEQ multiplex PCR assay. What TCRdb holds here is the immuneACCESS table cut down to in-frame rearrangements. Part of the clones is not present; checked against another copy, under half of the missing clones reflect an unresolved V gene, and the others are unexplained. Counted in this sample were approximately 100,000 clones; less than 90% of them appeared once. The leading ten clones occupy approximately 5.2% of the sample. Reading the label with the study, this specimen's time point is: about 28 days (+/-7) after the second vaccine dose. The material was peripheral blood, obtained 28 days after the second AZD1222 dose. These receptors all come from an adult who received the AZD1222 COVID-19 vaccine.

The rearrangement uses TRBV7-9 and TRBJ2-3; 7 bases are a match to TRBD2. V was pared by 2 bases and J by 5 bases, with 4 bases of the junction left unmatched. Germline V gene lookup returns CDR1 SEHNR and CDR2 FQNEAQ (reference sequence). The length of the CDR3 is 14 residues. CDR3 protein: CASSLTSAGDTQYF. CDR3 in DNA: TGTGCCAGCAGCTTAACTAGCGCCGGAGATACGCAGTATTTT.

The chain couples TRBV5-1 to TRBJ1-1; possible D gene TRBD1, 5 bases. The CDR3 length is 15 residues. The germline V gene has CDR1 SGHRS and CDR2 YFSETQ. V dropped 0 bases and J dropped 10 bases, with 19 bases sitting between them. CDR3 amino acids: CASSLAAGSQSVAFF. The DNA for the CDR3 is TGCGCCAGCAGCTTGGCGGCAGGGTCCCAGTCAGTAGCTTTCTTT.

The CDR3 reads CASSPPLGGYTF. CDR3 bases: TGTGCCAGCAGCCCACCTTTGGGCGGCTACACCTTC. V and J are TRBV11-2 and TRBJ1-2, with D uncertain. The CDR3 runs 12 residues. The germline V gene has CDR1 SGHAT and CDR2 FQNNGV. Between the trimmed V and J ends, which lost 5 bases and 8 bases, there was a span of 12 bases.

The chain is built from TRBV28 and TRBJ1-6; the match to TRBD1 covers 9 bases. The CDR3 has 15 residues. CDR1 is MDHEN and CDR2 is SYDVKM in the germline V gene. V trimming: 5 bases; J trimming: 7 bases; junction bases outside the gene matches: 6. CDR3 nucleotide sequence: TGTGCCAGCAGTCATGCCGGGACAGGGAATTCACCCCTCCACTTT. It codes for CASSHAGTGNSPLHF.

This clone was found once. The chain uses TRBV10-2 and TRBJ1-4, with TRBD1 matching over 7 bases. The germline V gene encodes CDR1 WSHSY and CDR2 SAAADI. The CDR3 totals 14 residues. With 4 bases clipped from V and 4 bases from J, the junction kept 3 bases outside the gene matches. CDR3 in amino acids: CASSVPGGNEKLFF. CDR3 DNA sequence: TGCGCCAGCAGTGTGCCAGGGGGTAATGAAAAACTGTTTTTT.

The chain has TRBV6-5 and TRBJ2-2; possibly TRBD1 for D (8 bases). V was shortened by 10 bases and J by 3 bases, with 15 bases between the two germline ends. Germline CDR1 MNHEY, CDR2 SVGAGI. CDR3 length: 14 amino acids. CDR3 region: CATDTGGDTGELFF. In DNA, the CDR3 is TGTGCCACCGACACAGGGGGGGACACCGGGGAGCTGTTTTTT.

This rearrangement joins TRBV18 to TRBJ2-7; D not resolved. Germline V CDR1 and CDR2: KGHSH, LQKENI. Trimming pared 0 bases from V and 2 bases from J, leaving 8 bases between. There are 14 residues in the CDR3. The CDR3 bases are TGTGCCAGCTCACCACCGTACGGCCCCTACGAGCAGTACTTC. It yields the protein CASSPPYGPYEQYF.

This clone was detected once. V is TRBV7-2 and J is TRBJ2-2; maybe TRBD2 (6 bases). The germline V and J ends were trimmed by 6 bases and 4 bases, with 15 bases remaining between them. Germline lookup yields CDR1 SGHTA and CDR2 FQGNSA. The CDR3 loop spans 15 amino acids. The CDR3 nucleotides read TGTGCCAGCAGGGCGGGACCCCTGACCACCGGGGAGCTGTTTTTT. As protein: CASRAGPLTTGELFF.

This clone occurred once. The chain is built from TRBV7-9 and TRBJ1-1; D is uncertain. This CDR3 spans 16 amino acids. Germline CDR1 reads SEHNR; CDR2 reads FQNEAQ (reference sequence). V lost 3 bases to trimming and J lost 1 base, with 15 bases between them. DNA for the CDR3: TGTGCCAGCAGCTTGGGGAGCAAAGTGACGAACACTGAAGCTTTCTTT. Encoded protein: CASSLGSKVTNTEAFF.

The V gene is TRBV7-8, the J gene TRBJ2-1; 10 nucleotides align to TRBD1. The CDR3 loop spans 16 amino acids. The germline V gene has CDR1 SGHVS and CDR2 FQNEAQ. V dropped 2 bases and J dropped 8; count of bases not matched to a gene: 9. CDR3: CASSLSRGQGWYEQFF. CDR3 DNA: TGTGCCAGCAGCTTATCCCGGGGACAGGGGTGGTATGAGCAGTTCTTC. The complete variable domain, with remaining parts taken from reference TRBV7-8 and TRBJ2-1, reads GAGVSQSPRYKVAKRGQDVALRCDPISGHVSLFWYQQALGQGPEFLTYFQNEAQLDKSGLPSDRFFAERPEGSVSTLKIQRTQQEDSAVYLCASSLSRGQGWYEQFFGPGTRLTVL.

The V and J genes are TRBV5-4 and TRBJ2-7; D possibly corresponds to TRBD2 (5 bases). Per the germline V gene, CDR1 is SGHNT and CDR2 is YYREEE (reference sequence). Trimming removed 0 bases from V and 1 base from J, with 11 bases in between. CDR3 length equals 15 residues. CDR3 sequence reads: CASSLGSSSSYEQYF. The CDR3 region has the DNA TGTGCCAGCAGCTTGGGGTCTAGCTCGTCCTACGAGCAGTACTTC.

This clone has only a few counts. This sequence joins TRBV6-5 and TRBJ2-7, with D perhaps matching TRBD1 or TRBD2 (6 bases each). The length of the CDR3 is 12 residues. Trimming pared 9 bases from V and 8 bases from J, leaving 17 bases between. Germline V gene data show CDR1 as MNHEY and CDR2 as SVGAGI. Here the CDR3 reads CASGGPEKKQYF. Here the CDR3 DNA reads TGTGCCAGTGGGGGGCCGGAAAAAAAGCAGTACTTC.

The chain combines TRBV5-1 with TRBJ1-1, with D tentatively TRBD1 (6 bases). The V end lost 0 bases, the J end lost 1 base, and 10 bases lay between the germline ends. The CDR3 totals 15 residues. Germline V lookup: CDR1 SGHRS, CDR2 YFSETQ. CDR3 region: CASSLVGQQNTEAFF. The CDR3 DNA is TGCGCCAGCAGCTTGGTCGGACAGCAGAACACTGAAGCTTTCTTT.

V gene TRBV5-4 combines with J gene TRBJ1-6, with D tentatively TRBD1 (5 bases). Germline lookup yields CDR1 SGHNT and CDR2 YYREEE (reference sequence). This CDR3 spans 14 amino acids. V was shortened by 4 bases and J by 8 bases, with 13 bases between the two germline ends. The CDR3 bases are TGTGCCAGCAGCGGGGGGTATGGGGATTCACCCCTCCACTTT. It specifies CASSGGYGDSPLHF.

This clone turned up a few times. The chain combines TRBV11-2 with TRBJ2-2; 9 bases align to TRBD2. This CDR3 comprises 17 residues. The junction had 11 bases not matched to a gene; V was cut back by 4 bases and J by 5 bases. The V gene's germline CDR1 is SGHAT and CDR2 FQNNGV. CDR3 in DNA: TGTGCCAGCAGCTCAGTCCGGCGGGGGGGCCGTACCGGGGAGCTGTTTTTT. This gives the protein CASSSVRRGGRTGELFF.

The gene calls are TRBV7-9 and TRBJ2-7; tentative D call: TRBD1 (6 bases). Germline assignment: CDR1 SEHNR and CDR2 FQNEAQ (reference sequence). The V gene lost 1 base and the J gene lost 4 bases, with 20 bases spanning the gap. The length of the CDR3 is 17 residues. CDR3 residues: CASSLGSGARQAYEQYF. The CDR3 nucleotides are TGTGCCAGCAGCTTAGGGTCAGGGGCCCGGCAGGCTTACGAGCAGTACTTC.

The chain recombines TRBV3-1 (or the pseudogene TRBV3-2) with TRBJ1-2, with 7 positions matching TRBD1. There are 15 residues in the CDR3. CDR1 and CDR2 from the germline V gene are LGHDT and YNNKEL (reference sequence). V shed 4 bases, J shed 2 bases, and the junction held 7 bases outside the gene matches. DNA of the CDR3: TGTGCCAGCAGCCCTCTGGACAGGTCGAACTATGGCTACACCTTC. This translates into CASSPLDRSNYGYTF.

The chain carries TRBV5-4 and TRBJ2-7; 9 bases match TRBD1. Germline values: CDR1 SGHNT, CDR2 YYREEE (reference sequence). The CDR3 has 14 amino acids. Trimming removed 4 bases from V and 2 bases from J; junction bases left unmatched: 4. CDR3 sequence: CASSHRDRAYEQYF. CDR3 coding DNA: TGTGCCAGCAGCCACCGGGACAGGGCCTACGAGCAGTACTTC. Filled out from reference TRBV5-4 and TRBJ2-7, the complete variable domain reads ETGVTQSPTHLIKTRGQQVTLRCSSQSGHNTVSWYQQALGQGPQFIFQYYREEENGRGNFPPRFSGLQFPNYSSELNVNALELDDSALYLCASSHRDRAYEQYFGPGTRLTVT.

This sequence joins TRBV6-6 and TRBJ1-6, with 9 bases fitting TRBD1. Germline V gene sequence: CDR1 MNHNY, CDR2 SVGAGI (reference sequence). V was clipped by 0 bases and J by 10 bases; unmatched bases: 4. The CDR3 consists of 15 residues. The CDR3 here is CASSYSGQGSSPLHF. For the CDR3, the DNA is TGTGCCAGCAGTTACTCGGGACAGGGTAGCTCACCCCTCCACTTT.

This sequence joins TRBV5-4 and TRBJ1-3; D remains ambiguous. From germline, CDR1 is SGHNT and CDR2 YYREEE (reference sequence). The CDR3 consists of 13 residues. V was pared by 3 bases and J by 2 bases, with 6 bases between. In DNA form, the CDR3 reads TGTGCCAGCAGCTCAGAGACTGGAAACACCATATATTTT. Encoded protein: CASSSETGNTIYF. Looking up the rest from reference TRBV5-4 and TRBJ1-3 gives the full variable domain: ETGVTQSPTHLIKTRGQQVTLRCSSQSGHNTVSWYQQALGQGPQFIFQYYREEENGRGNFPPRFSGLQFPNYSSELNVNALELDDSALYLCASSSETGNTIYFGEGSWLTVV.

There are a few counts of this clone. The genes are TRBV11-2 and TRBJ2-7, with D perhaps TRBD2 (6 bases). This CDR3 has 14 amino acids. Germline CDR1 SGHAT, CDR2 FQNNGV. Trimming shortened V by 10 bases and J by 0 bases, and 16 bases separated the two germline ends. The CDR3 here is CAIPERAISYEQYF. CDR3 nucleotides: TGTGCCATACCGGAGCGGGCGATCTCCTACGAGCAGTACTTC.

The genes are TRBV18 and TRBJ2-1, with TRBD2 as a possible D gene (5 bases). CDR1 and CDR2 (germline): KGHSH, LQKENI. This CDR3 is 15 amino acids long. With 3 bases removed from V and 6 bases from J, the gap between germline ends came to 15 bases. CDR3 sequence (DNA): TGTGCCAGCTCACCCGGTGAGGGATCTGGCAATGAGCAGTTCTTC. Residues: CASSPGEGSGNEQFF. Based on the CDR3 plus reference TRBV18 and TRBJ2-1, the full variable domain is NAGVMQNPRHLVRRRGQEARLRCSPMKGHSHVYWYRQLPEEGLKFMVYLQKENIIDESGMPKERFSAEFPKEGPSILRIQQVVRGDSAAYFCASSPGEGSGNEQFFGPGTRLTVL.

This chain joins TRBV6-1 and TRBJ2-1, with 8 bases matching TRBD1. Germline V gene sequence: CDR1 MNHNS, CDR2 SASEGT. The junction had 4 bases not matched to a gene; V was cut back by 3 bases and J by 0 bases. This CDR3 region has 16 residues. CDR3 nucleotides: TGTGCCAGCAGTGATCGGACAGGGAGCTCCTACAATGAGCAGTTCTTC. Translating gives CASSDRTGSSYNEQFF.

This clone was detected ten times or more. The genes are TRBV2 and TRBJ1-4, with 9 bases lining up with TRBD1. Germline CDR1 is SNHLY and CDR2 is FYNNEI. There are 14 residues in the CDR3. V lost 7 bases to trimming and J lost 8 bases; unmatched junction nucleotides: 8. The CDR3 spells CASNSGQGGEKLFF. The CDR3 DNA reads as TGTGCCAGCAATTCGGGACAGGGAGGAGAAAAACTGTTTTTT. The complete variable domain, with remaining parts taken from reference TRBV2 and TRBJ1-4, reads EPEVTQTPSHQVTQMGQEVILRCVPISNHLYFYWYRQILGQKVEFLVSFYNNEISEKSEIFDDQFSVERPDGSNFTLKIRSTKLEDSAMYFCASNSGQGGEKLFFGSGTQLSVL.

The DNA of the CDR3 is TGTGCCACCAAGAGACAGGGGAACACCGGGGAGCTGTTTTTT. Residues: CATKRQGNTGELFF. The rearrangement joins TRBV15 to TRBJ2-2, with 7 bases aligning to TRBD1. This CDR3 comprises 14 residues. The germline CDR1 and CDR2 sequences are LNHNV and YYDKDF (reference sequence). V shed 7 bases and J 1 base; nucleotides not matched to a gene: 3.

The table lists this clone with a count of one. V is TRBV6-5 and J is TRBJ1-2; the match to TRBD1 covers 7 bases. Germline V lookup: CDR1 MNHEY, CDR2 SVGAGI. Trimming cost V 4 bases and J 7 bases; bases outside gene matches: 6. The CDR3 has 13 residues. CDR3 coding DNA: TGTGCCAGCAGTTCAGGACAGGTCGGTGGCTACACCTTC. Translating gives CASSSGQVGGYTF.

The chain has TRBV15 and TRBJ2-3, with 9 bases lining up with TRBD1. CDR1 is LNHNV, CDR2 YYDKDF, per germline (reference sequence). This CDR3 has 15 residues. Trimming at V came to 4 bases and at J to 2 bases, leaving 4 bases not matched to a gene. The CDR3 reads CATSTDRGFTDTQYF. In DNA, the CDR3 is TGTGCCACCAGCACGGACAGGGGATTCACAGATACGCAGTATTTT.